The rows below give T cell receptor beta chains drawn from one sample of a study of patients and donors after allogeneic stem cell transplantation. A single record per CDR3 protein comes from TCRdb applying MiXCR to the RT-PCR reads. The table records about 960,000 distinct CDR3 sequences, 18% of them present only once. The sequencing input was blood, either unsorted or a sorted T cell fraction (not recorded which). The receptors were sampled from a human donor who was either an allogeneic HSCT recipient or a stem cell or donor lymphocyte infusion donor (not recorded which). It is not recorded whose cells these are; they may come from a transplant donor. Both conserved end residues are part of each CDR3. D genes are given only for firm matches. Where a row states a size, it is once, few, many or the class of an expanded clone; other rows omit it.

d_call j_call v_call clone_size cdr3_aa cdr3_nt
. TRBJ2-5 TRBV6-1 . CASSLYLTSPETQYF TGTGCCAGCAGCCTTTACCTTACTAGTCCCGAGACCCAGTACTTC
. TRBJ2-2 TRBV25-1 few CASRPSVVTGELFF TGTGCCAGCAGGCCCAGCGTGGTCACCGGGGAGCTGTTTTTT
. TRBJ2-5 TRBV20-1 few CSARPPGTGRETQYF TGCAGTGCTAGACCTCCGGGAACAGGACGAGAGACCCAGTACTTC
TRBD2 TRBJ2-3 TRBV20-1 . CSALTSGRAVDTQYF TGCAGTGCGCTGACTAGCGGGAGGGCCGTAGATACGCAGTATTTT
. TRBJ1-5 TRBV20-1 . CSAGLGGRGQPQHF TGCAGTGCTGGGCTGGGGGGCAGGGGTCAGCCCCAGCATTTT
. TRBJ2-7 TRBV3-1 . CASSPPGSRIYEQYF TGTGCCAGCAGCCCTCCGGGTTCCAGGATTTACGAGCAGTACTTC
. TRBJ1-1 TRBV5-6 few CASSLMPLNTEAFF TGTGCCAGCAGCTTGATGCCCCTGAACACTGAAGCTTTCTTT
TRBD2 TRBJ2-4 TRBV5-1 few CASSLGSGQNIQYF TGCGCCAGCAGCTTGGGTAGCGGGCAAAACATTCAGTACTTC
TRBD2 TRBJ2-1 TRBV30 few CAWTGLADGEQFF TGTGCCTGGACGGGACTAGCGGACGGTGAGCAGTTCTTC
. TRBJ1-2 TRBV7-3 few CASSLNGYGYTF TGTGCCAGCAGCTTAAACGGTTATGGCTACACCTTC
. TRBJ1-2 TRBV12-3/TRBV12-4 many CASSPGQYGYTF TGTGCCAGCAGCCCCGGACAGTATGGCTACACCTTC
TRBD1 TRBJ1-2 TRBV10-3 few CAISEHRDSLNYGYTF TGTGCCATCAGTGAGCACCGGGACAGCCTAAACTATGGCTACACCTTC
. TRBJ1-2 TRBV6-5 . CASSYSKRTANYGYTF TGTGCCAGCAGTTACTCTAAACGGACCGCTAACTATGGCTACACCTTC
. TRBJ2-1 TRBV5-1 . CASSADGSSYNEQFF TGCGCCAGCAGCGCAGACGGAAGCTCCTACAATGAGCAGTTCTTC
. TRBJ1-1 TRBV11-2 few CASKQSRMNTEAFF TGTGCCAGCAAACAGTCTAGGATGAACACTGAAGCTTTCTTT
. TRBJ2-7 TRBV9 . CASSVADGDYEQYF TGTGCCAGCAGCGTCGCCGACGGGGACTACGAGCAGTACTTC